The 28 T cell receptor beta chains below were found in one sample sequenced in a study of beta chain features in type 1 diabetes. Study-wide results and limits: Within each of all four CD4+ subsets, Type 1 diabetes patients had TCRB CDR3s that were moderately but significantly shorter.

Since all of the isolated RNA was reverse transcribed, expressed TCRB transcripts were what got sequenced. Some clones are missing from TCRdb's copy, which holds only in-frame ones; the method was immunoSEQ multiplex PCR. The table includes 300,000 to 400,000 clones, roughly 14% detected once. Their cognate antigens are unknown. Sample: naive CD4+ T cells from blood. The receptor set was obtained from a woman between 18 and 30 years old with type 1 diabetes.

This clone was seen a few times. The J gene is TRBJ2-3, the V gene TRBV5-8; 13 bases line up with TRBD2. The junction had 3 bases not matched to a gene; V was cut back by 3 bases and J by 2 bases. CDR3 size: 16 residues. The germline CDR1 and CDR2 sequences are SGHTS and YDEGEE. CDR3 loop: CASSSGLAGLTDTQYF. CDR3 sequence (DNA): TGTGCCAGCAGCTCGGGACTAGCGGGACTCACAGATACGCAGTATTTT. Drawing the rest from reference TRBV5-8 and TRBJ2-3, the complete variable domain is EAGVTQSPTHLIKTRGQQATLRCSPISGHTSVYWYQQALGLGLQFLLWYDEGEERNRGNFPPRFSGRQFPNYSSELNVNALELEDSALYLCASSSGLAGLTDTQYFGPGTRLTVL.

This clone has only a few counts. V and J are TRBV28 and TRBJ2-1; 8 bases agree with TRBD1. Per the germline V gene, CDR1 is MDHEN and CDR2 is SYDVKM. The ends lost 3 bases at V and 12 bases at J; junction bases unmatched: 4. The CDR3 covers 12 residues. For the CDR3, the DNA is TGTGCCAGCAGTTTTCGGGGGACAGGGCAGTTCTTC. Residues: CASSFRGTGQFF.

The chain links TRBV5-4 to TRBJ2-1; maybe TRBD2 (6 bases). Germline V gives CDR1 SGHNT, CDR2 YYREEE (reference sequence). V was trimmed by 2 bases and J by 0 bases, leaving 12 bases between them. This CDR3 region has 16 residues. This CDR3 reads CASSLLAQSSYNEQFF. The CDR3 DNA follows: TGTGCCAGCAGCTTACTAGCCCAGAGCTCCTACAATGAGCAGTTCTTC. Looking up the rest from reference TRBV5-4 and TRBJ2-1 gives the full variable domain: ETGVTQSPTHLIKTRGQQVTLRCSSQSGHNTVSWYQQALGQGPQFIFQYYREEENGRGNFPPRFSGLQFPNYSSELNVNALELDDSALYLCASSLLAQSSYNEQFFGPGTRLTVL.

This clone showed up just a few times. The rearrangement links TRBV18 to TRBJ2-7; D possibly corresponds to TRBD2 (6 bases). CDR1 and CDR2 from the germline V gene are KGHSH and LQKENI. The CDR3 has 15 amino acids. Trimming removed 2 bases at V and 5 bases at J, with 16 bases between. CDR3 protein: CASSPYPGAGNEQYF. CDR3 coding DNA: TGTGCCAGCTCACCATATCCGGGAGCAGGGAACGAGCAGTACTTC.

CDR3: CATSRGSAGVSYEQYF. CDR3 DNA sequence: TGTGCCACCAGCAGAGGATCAGCAGGGGTCTCCTACGAGCAGTACTTC. The chain joins TRBV15 to TRBJ2-7; TRBD1 is a possible D gene (6 bases). Per the germline V gene, CDR1 is LNHNV and CDR2 is YYDKDF (reference sequence). V lost 1 base, J lost 0 bases, and 13 bases lay in between. The CDR3 length is 16 residues.

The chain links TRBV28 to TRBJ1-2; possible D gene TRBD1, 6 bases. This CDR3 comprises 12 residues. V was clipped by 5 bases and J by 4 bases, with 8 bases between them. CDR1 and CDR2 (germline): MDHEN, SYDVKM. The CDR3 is CASSKDSYGYTF. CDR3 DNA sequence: TGTGCCAGCAGTAAGGACAGCTATGGCTACACCTTC.

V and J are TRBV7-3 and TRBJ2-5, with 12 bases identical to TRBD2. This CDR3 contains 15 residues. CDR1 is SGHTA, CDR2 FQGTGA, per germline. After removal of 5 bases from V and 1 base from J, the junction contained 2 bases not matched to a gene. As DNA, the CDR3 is TGTGCCAGCAGCCTGGGACTAGCGGGCCAAGAGACCCAGTACTTC. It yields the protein CASSLGLAGQETQYF.

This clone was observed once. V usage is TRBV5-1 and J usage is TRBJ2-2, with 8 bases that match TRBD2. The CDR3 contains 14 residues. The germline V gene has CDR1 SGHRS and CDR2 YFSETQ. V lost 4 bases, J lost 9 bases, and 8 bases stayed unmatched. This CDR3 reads CASSLNSGNRELFF. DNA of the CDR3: TGCGCCAGCAGCCTCAATAGCGGGAACCGGGAGCTGTTTTTT.

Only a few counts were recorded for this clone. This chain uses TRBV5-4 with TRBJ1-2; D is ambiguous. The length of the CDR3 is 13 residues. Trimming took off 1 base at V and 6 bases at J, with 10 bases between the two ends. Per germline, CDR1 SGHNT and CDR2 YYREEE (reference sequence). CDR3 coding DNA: TGTGCCAGCAGCTTGCCGGGAGGAAATGGCTACACCTTC. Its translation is CASSLPGGNGYTF.

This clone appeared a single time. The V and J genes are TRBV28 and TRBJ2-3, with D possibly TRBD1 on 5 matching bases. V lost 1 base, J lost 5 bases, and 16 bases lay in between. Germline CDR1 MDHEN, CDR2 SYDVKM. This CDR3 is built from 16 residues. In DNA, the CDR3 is TGTGCCAGCAGTTTATTTGGCAGGGTGAAGTTAGATACGCAGTATTTT. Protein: CASSLFGRVKLDTQYF.

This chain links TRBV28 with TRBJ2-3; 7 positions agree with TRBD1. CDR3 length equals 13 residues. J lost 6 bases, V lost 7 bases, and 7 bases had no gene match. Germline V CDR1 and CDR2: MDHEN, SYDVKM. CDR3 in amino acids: CASNRQGGDTQYF. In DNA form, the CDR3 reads TGTGCCAGCAACAGACAGGGTGGGGATACGCAGTATTTT.

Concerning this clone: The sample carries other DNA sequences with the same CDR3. CDR3 DNA sequence: TGTGCCAGCAGCTCACGGGAGACGGCAGATACGCAGTATTTT. It yields the protein CASSSRETADTQYF. This chain uses TRBV11-3 with TRBJ2-3; D is possibly TRBD2 (6 bases). V was clipped by 4 bases and J by 4 bases, with 12 bases between them. From germline, CDR1 is SGHNT and CDR2 YENEEA. This CDR3 region has 14 residues.

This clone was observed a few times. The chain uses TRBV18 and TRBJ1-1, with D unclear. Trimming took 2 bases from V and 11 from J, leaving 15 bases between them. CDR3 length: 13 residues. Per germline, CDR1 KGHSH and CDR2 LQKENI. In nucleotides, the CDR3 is TGTGCCAGCTCACCAGCGGCGGAGTCATCGGCTTTCTTT. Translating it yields CASSPAAESSAFF.

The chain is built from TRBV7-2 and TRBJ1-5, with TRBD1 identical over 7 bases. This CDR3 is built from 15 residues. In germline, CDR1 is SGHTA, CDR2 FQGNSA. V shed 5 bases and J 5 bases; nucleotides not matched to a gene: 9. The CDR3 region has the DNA TGTGCCAGCAGCCTCGACAGGGAAACATATCAGCCCCAGCATTTT. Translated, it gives CASSLDRETYQPQHF.

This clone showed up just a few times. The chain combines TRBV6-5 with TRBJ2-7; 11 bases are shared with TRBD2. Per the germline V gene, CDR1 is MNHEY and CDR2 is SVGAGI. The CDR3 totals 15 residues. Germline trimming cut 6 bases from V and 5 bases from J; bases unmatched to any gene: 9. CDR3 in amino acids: CASSVSGRARHEQYV. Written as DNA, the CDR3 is TGTGCCAGCAGCGTTAGCGGGAGGGCCAGGCACGAGCAGTACGTC.

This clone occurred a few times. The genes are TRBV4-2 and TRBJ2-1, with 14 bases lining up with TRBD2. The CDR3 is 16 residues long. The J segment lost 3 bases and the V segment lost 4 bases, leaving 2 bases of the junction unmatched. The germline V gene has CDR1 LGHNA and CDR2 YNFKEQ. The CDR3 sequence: CASSRGTSGSYNEQFF. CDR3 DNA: TGTGCCAGCAGCCGAGGGACTAGCGGGAGCTACAATGAGCAGTTCTTC.

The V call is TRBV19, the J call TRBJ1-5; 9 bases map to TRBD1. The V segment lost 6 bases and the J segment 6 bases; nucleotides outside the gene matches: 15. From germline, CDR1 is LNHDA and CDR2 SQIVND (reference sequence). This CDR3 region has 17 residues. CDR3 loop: CASSRGPGQGIGQPQHF. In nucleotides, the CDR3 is TGTGCCAGTAGCAGGGGACCGGGACAGGGAATCGGTCAGCCCCAGCATTTT.

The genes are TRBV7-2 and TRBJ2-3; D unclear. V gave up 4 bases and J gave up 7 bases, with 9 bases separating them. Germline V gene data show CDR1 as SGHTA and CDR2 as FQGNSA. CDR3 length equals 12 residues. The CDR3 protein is CASSSAGYTQYF. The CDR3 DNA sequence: TGTGCCAGCAGCTCCGCAGGATATACGCAGTATTTT.

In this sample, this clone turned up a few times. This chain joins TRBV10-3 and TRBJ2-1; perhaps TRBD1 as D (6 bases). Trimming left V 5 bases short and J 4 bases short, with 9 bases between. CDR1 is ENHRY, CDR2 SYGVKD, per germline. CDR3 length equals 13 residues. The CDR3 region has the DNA TGTGCCATCAGTTGGACAGATTACAATGAGCAGTTCTTC. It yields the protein CAISWTDYNEQFF.

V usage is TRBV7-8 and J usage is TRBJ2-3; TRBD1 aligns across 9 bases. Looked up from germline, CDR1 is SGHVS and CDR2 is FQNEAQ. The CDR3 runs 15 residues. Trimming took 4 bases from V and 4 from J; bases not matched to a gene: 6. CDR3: CASSSRDRVADTQYF. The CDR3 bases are TGTGCCAGCAGCTCTCGGGACAGGGTGGCAGATACGCAGTATTTT.

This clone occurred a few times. CDR3 nucleotide sequence: TGTGCCAGCAGCCAACAGGGGAACGGGGAGCTGTTTTTT. Encoded protein: CASSQQGNGELFF. This chain uses TRBV7-2 with TRBJ2-2; 7 positions agree with TRBD1. J was trimmed by 7 bases and V by 5 bases; bases with no gene match: 4. The CDR3 spans 13 residues. The V gene's germline CDR1 is SGHTA and CDR2 FQGNSA. Full variable domain (outside the CDR3, taken from reference TRBV7-2 and TRBJ2-2): GAGVSQSPSNKVTEKGKDVELRCDPISGHTALYWYRQSLGQGLEFLIYFQGNSAPDKSGLPSDRFSAERTGGSVSTLTIQRTQQEDSAVYLCASSQQGNGELFFGEGSRLTVL.

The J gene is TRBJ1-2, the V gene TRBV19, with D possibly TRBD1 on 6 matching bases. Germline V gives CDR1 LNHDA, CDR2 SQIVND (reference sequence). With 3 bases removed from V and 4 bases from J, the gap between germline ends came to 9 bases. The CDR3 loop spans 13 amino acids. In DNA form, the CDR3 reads TGTGCCAGTAGTATGGACAGATTCTATGGCTACACCTTC. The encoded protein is CASSMDRFYGYTF.

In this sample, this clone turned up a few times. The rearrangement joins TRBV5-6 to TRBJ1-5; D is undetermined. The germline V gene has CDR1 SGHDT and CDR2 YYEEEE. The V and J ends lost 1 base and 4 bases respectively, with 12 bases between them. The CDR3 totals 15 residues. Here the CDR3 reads CASSLYGDRNQPQHF. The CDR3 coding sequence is TGTGCCAGCAGCTTGTACGGGGATAGGAATCAGCCCCAGCATTTT.

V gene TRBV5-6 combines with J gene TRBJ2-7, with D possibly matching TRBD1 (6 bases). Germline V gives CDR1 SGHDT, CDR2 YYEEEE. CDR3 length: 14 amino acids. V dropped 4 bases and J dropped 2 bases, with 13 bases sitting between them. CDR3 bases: TGTGCCAGCAGCCCTCTACAGGGAACCTACGAGCAGTACTTC. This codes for CASSPLQGTYEQYF. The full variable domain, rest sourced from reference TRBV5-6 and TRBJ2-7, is DAGVTQSPTHLIKTRGQQVTLRCSPKSGHDTVSWYQQALGQGPQFIFQYYEEEERQRGNFPDRFSGHQFPNYSSELNVNALLLGDSALYLCASSPLQGTYEQYFGPGTRLTVT.

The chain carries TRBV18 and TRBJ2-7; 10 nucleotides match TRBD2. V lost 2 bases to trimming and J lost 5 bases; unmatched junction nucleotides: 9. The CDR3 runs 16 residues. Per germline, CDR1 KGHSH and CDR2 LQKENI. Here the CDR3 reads CASSPMVLAGANEQYF. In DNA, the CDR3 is TGTGCCAGCTCACCAATGGTCCTAGCGGGAGCTAACGAGCAGTACTTC. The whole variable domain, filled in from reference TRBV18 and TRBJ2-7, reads NAGVMQNPRHLVRRRGQEARLRCSPMKGHSHVYWYRQLPEEGLKFMVYLQKENIIDESGMPKERFSAEFPKEGPSILRIQQVVRGDSAAYFCASSPMVLAGANEQYFGPGTRLTVT.

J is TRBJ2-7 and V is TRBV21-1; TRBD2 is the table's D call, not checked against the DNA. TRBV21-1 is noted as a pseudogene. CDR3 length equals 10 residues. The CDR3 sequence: CASTDYEQYV. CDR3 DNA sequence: TGTGCCAGCACAGACTACGAGCAGTACGTC.

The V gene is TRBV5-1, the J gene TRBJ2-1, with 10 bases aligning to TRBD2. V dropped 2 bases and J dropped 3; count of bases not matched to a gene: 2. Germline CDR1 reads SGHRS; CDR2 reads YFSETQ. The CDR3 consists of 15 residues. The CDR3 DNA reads TGCGCCAGCAGCTTAGCGGGAGGGAACTACAATGAGCAGTTCTTC. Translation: CASSLAGGNYNEQFF.

The CDR3 loop reads CASTTWGEGETQYF. The CDR3 DNA is TGTGCCAGCACCACGTGGGGGGAGGGGGAGACCCAGTACTTC. This chain uses TRBV5-6 with TRBJ2-5, with 7 positions matching TRBD2. CDR1 SGHDT and CDR2 YYEEEE come from the germline V gene. The CDR3 spans 14 residues. After removal of 6 bases from V and 5 bases from J, the junction contained 10 bases not matched to a gene.